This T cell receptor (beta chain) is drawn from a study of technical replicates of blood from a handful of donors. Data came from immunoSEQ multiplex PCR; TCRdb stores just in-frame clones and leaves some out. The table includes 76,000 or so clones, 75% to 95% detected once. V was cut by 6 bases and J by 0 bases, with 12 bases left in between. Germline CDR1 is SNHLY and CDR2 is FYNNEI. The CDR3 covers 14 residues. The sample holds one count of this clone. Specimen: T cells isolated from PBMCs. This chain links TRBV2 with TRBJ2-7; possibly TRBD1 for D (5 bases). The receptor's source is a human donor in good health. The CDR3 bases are TGTGCCAGCAGGGCAGGGCAGTACTCCTACGAGCAGTACTTC. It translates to CASRAGQYSYEQYF.